Sequencing of this TCR beta chain was carried out in a study of CD4 T cells in relation to SARS-CoV-2 and coronaviruses. Points from the study as a whole: This crossreactivity analysis covered spike protein alone, no other viral proteins. The assay detects memory recall responses, not culture-primed primary responses.

Naive and memory CD4+ T cells were separated from cryopreserved PBMCs. Deep TCR-beta sequencing used DNA from uncultured naive and memory CD4+ T cells. The protocol was immunoSEQ multiplex PCR, while the TCRdb copy is restricted to in-frame clones and leaves out a portion. The sample lists 50,000 to 70,000 clones, about 92% occurring once. The CDR3 totals 15 residues. The J segment lost 3 bases and the V segment lost 2 bases, leaving 2 bases of the junction unmatched. The V gene's germline CDR1 is SGDLS and CDR2 YYNGEE. About this clone itself: No antigen is known for it.

The V gene is TRBV9, the J gene TRBJ2-1; TRBD2 agrees at 10 bases. The receptor was isolated from an adult with COVID-19. The specimen was naive CD4+ T cells from PBMCs. The subset is: naive CD4+ T cells isolated by negative enrichment. CDR3 protein: CASSVGTSVYNEQFF. CDR3 DNA: TGTGCCAGCAGCGTTGGGACTAGCGTCTACAATGAGCAGTTCTTC.